One and the same sample provided the 2 T cell receptor beta chains below, sequenced in a study of healthy donors' naive CD4 and CD8 T cells. Each TCR library used approximately 500 ng of total RNA and a linear amplification protocol. Each CDR3 protein is one row after TCRdb ran MiXCR on the reads. The sample shows roughly 200,000 distinct CDR3 sequences, around 80% of them seen only once. The sample was naive CD4+ and CD8+ T cells sorted from blood, pooled from several donors. These receptors were taken from a pool of human donors in good health; the sample pools cells from several healthy donors.

This clonotype came up a few times. The chain carries TRBV19 and TRBJ2-7, with a tentative D call TRBD2 (6 bases). V was trimmed by 7 bases and J by 0 bases, leaving 13 bases between them. Per germline, CDR1 LNHDA and CDR2 SQIVND (reference sequence). The CDR3 loop spans 14 amino acids. The CDR3 sequence is CASTPTGSSYEQYF. The CDR3 DNA reads as TGTGCCAGTACCCCCACCGGGAGCTCCTACGAGCAGTACTTC.

The chain combines TRBV5-5 with TRBJ2-7; tentative D call: TRBD2 (6 bases). Germline CDR1 is SGHKS and CDR2 is YYEKEE (reference sequence). The CDR3 loop spans 15 amino acids. V lost 2 bases, J lost 0 bases, and 12 bases lay in between. The CDR3 DNA reads as TGTGCCAGCAGCTTAGGAGGAGGGAGCTCCTACGAGCAGTACTTC. It encodes CASSLGGGSSYEQYF.